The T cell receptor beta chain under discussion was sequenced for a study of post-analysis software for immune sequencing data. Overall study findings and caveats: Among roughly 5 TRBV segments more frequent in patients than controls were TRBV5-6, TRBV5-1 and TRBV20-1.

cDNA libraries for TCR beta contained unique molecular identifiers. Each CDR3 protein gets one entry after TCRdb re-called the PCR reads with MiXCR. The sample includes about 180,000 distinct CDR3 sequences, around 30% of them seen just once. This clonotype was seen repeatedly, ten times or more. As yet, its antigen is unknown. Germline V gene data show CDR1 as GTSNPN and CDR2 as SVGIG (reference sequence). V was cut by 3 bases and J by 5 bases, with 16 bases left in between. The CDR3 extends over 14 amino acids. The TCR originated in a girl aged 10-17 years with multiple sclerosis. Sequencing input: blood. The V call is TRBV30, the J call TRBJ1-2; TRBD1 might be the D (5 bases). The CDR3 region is CAWRRAGGAYGYTF. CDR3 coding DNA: TGTGCCTGGAGAAGGGCCGGAGGGGCGTATGGCTACACCTTC.